These 30 T cell receptor beta chains originate from one sample sequenced in a study of T cell responses to AZD1222 COVID-19 vaccine. Produced via immunoSEQ multiplex PCR; TCRdb's table is partial and in-frame only. This repertoire shows around 160,000 clones, about 87% found once; its top ten account for roughly 16%. Sequencing used peripheral blood, obtained on day 0 of AZD1222 vaccination. The source of these receptors is an adult in good health.

The chain employs TRBV7-2 and TRBJ2-5; D is undetermined. Per the germline V gene, CDR1 is SGHTA and CDR2 is FQGNSA. V was cut by 5 bases and J by 5 bases, with 15 bases left in between. The CDR3 contains 14 residues. CDR3 in amino acids: CASSPAPVGETQYF. In DNA, the CDR3 is TGTGCCAGCAGCCCGGCGCCGGTTGGGGAGACCCAGTACTTC.

The V call is TRBV7-2, the J call TRBJ2-7; 7 bases align to TRBD2. Germline CDR1 is SGHTA and CDR2 is FQGNSA. V gave up 5 bases and J gave up 6 bases; unmatched junction bases: 19. The CDR3 is 17 amino acids. The DNA for the CDR3 is TGTGCCAGCAGCCTCCTCTTCGGTGGGGGGGTCGGAGCCGAGCAGTACTTC. The encoded protein is CASSLLFGGGVGAEQYF.

In this sample, this clone turned up a few times. This rearrangement joins TRBV2 to TRBJ2-7, with 7 bases identical to TRBD1. With 6 bases clipped from V and 1 base from J, the junction kept 15 bases outside the gene matches. This CDR3 spans 17 amino acids. Germline lookup yields CDR1 SNHLY and CDR2 FYNNEI. CDR3 region: CASREKGTAVLSYEQYF. The CDR3, as DNA: TGTGCCAGCAGGGAGAAGGGGACAGCCGTATTATCCTACGAGCAGTACTTC.

This clone was seen just once. The chain has TRBV19 and TRBJ1-6, with TRBD1 matching over 7 bases. Germline loops: CDR1 LNHDA, CDR2 SQIVND (reference sequence). The CDR3 has 15 residues. Trimming cost V 10 bases and J 3 bases; bases outside gene matches: 9. This chain's CDR3 is CATSGTENYNSPLHF. In nucleotides, the CDR3 is TGTGCCACCTCAGGGACAGAAAACTATAATTCACCCCTCCACTTT.

The chain combines TRBV28 with TRBJ1-2; D gene uncertain. The CDR3 is 13 amino acids. Per germline, CDR1 MDHEN and CDR2 SYDVKM. V was clipped by 6 bases and J by 7 bases, with 15 bases between them. The CDR3 DNA reads TGTGCCAGCAGGATTACGGGTTTCTTTGGCTACACCTTC. Translating it yields CASRITGFFGYTF.

V and J are TRBV7-9 and TRBJ1-5; a weak D match, TRBD1 (6 bases). From germline, CDR1 is SEHNR and CDR2 FQNEAQ (reference sequence). CDR3 length: 17 amino acids. The ends were cut back, 5 bases at V and 0 bases at J, with 17 bases in the middle. CDR3 in amino acids: CASSPGEGAYSNQPQHF. The CDR3 DNA reads as TGTGCCAGCAGCCCAGGGGAAGGGGCTTATAGCAATCAGCCCCAGCATTTT.

The gene calls are TRBV19 and TRBJ1-5; D ambiguous. Trimming cost V 1 base and J 4 bases, with 17 bases left between them. The CDR3 sequence is 17 residues long. Germline V lookup: CDR1 LNHDA, CDR2 SQIVND (reference sequence). Written as DNA, the CDR3 is TGTGCCAGTAGTATAGTGCCCCTGGACGGCGTTAATCAGCCCCAGCATTTT. Its translation is CASSIVPLDGVNQPQHF.

The chain is built from TRBV9 and TRBJ2-5; D is ambiguous. V lost 4 bases and J lost 2, with 18 bases in between. The germline CDR1 and CDR2 sequences are SGDLS and YYNGEE. CDR3 length equals 16 residues. The CDR3 nucleotides are TGTGCCAGCAGCCTTAACACCGGACGTAAACAAGAGACCCAGTACTTC. Residues: CASSLNTGRKQETQYF.

The chain carries TRBV7-3 and TRBJ2-3; D is possibly TRBD1 or TRBD2 (6 bases each). V was clipped by 3 bases and J by 3 bases, with 13 bases between them. The CDR3 contains 15 residues. Germline assignment: CDR1 SGHTA and CDR2 FQGTGA. The CDR3 DNA sequence: TGTGCCAGCAGCTTTGGGGGGCCGCAAACAGATACGCAGTATTTT. Translation: CASSFGGPQTDTQYF. The full variable domain, with the rest looked up from reference TRBV7-3 and TRBJ2-3, is GAGVSQTPSNKVTEKGKYVELRCDPISGHTALYWYRQSLGQGPEFLIYFQGTGAADDSGLPNDRFFAVRPEGSVSTLKIQRTERGDSAVYLCASSFGGPQTDTQYFGPGTRLTVL.

V gene TRBV28 combines with J gene TRBJ1-6; D is undetermined. Per germline, CDR1 MDHEN and CDR2 SYDVKM. The CDR3 is 14 amino acids. Deletions cut 6 bases from V and 8 bases from J, with 14 bases between. CDR3 coding DNA: TGTGCCAGCAGCCCCCTCGGGAAGCATTCACCCCTCCACTTT. This sequence encodes CASSPLGKHSPLHF.

The chain links TRBV5-4 to TRBJ2-2, with D tentatively TRBD2 (5 bases). The CDR3 runs 15 residues. V shed 0 bases and J shed 4 bases, with 10 bases lying between them. The germline CDR1 and CDR2 sequences are SGHNT and YYREEE (reference sequence). CDR3 residues: CASSLGGSGTGELFF. CDR3 DNA sequence: TGTGCCAGCAGCTTGGGGGGAAGCGGCACCGGGGAGCTGTTTTTT. Full variable domain (remainder filled in from reference TRBV5-4 and TRBJ2-2): ETGVTQSPTHLIKTRGQQVTLRCSSQSGHNTVSWYQQALGQGPQFIFQYYREEENGRGNFPPRFSGLQFPNYSSELNVNALELDDSALYLCASSLGGSGTGELFFGEGSRLTVL.

The J gene is TRBJ1-2, the V gene TRBV7-8; a possible D gene is TRBD1 (5 bases). Germline V gives CDR1 SGHVS, CDR2 FQNEAQ. CDR3 size: 13 residues. The V and J ends lost 2 bases and 6 bases respectively, with 10 bases between them. The CDR3 DNA reads as TGTGCCAGCAGCTTACAGGGTACTAATGGCTACACCTTC. This translates into CASSLQGTNGYTF.

V and J are TRBV19 and TRBJ2-5; the D gene is possibly TRBD1 (7 bases). Trimming stripped 4 bases from V and 7 bases from J, with 19 bases between. The CDR3 covers 15 residues. CDR1 is LNHDA and CDR2 is SQIVND in the germline V gene (reference sequence). CDR3 nucleotide sequence: TGTGCCAGTAGTAGAACAGGGGACTTAGGCGGGACCCAGTACTTC. This codes for CASSRTGDLGGTQYF. The full variable domain, in which reference TRBV19 and TRBJ2-5 provide the parts outside the CDR3, is DGGITQSPKYLFRKEGQNVTLSCEQNLNHDAMYWYRQDPGQGLRLIYYSQIVNDFQKGDIAEGYSVSREKKESFPLTVTSAQKNPTAFYLCASSRTGDLGGTQYFGPGTRLLVL.

The chain combines TRBV29-1 with TRBJ1-1, with 8 bases identical to TRBD1. Trimming took 0 bases from V and 6 from J; bases not matched to a gene: 12. Looked up from germline, CDR1 is SQVTM and CDR2 is ANQGSEA. The length of the CDR3 is 16 residues. DNA for the CDR3: TGCAGCGTTGAAGACGTAGGGCGGGACAGGTGGGCTGAAGCTTTCTTT. Protein sequence: CSVEDVGRDRWAEAFF.

On this clone itself: This may stem from a read error, because a much larger clone lies one nucleotide away. The CDR3 here is CASSHPWGYGYTF. DNA of the CDR3: TGTGCCAGCAGCCATCCTTGGGGATATGGCTACACCTTC. The V and J genes are TRBV11-2 and TRBJ1-2; D is undetermined. Deletions cut 5 bases from V and 5 bases from J, with 12 bases between. The CDR3 loop spans 13 amino acids. Germline V gene sequence: CDR1 SGHAT, CDR2 FQNNGV.

This sequence joins TRBV7-9 and TRBJ1-4; D is perhaps TRBD1 (5 bases). Germline V CDR1 and CDR2: SEHNR, FQNEAQ (reference sequence). CDR3 length: 15 residues. Trimming pared 2 bases from V and 2 bases from J, leaving 9 bases between. The CDR3 is CASSLRGPTNEKLFF. CDR3 DNA sequence: TGTGCCAGCAGCTTACGGGGACCGACTAATGAAAAACTGTTTTTT.

This rearrangement joins TRBV19 to TRBJ2-3; D not certain. V shed 3 bases and J shed 1 base, with 8 bases lying between them. This CDR3 region has 14 residues. Germline V CDR1 and CDR2: LNHDA, SQIVND (reference sequence). Here the CDR3 DNA reads TGTGCCAGTAGTATCCCGGGCCGCACAGATACGCAGTATTTT. Protein: CASSIPGRTDTQYF.

The rearrangement uses TRBV27 and TRBJ1-6, with D perhaps matching TRBD1 (6 bases). Germline V gives CDR1 MNHEY, CDR2 SMNVEV (reference sequence). The CDR3 loop spans 16 amino acids. V was clipped by 4 bases and J by 14 bases, with 24 bases between them. The CDR3 sequence: CASSSKWTAPYSALHF. CDR3 in DNA: TGTGCCAGCAGTTCAAAATGGACAGCTCCTTATTCGGCCCTCCACTTT.

In this sample, this clone turned up a few times. Other DNA variants within this sample encode the same CDR3. This CDR3 is CASSRTGNTEAFF. CDR3 coding DNA: TGTGCCAGCTCACGGACAGGAAACACTGAAGCTTTCTTT. This chain joins TRBV18 and TRBJ1-1; 7 bases line up with TRBD1. The ends lost 4 bases at V and 2 bases at J; junction bases unmatched: 1. CDR1 is KGHSH, CDR2 LQKENI, per germline. The CDR3 has 13 residues. The whole variable domain, remainder taken from reference TRBV18 and TRBJ1-1, is NAGVMQNPRHLVRRRGQEARLRCSPMKGHSHVYWYRQLPEEGLKFMVYLQKENIIDESGMPKERFSAEFPKEGPSILRIQQVVRGDSAAYFCASSRTGNTEAFFGQGTRLTVV.

The chain couples TRBV18 to TRBJ2-7, with TRBD2 matching over 12 bases. Germline CDR1 and CDR2: KGHSH and LQKENI. The CDR3 length is 16 residues. The junction had 9 bases not matched to a gene; V was cut back by 3 bases and J by 6 bases. DNA for the CDR3: TGTGCCAGCTCACCCTTTAGACTAGCGGGGGACCGCGAGCAGTACTTC. Its protein is CASSPFRLAGDREQYF.

This chain joins TRBV19 and TRBJ2-7; tentative D call: TRBD1 (6 bases). V lost 8 bases, J lost 2 bases, and 16 bases lay in between. Germline V gives CDR1 LNHDA, CDR2 SQIVND (reference sequence). The CDR3 spans 14 residues. The CDR3 region has the DNA TGTGCCAGTGGCCAGGGGACGTCGGCCTACGAGCAGTACTTC. Translating it yields CASGQGTSAYEQYF.

The chain uses TRBV6-5 and TRBJ1-2, with D unresolved. V dropped 5 bases and J dropped 6 bases, with 13 bases sitting between them. The CDR3 extends over 13 amino acids. Germline V gives CDR1 MNHEY, CDR2 SVGAGI. The DNA of the CDR3 is TGTGCCAGCAGTAACGCGTTGACTAATGGCTACACCTTC. It translates to CASSNALTNGYTF.

The chain couples TRBV19 to TRBJ2-3; 8 bases align to TRBD2. The CDR3 loop spans 17 amino acids. CDR1 LNHDA and CDR2 SQIVND come from the germline V gene (reference sequence). Trimming at V came to 7 bases and at J to 5 bases, leaving 17 bases not matched to a gene. This CDR3 is CASTLGWTSSSLDTQYF. In nucleotides, the CDR3 is TGTGCCAGTACCCTTGGCTGGACTAGCTCTTCCTTAGATACGCAGTATTTT.

V is TRBV28 and J is TRBJ1-2; 8 bases fit TRBD1. The CDR3 length is 15 residues. The germline CDR1 and CDR2 sequences are MDHEN and SYDVKM. V shed 4 bases, J shed 4 bases, and the junction held 8 bases outside the gene matches. The CDR3 spells CASSSGQGFTYGYTF. DNA for the CDR3: TGTGCCAGCAGTTCCGGACAGGGCTTTACCTATGGCTACACCTTC.

The chain carries TRBV9 and TRBJ1-2; a weak D match, TRBD1 (5 bases). The CDR3 runs to 14 residues. The germline V gene has CDR1 SGDLS and CDR2 YYNGEE. The germline V and J ends were trimmed by 2 bases and 3 bases, with 11 bases remaining between them. CDR3 nucleotides: TGTGCCAGCAGCGTCATTCCGGGGGACTATGGCTACACCTTC. It codes for CASSVIPGDYGYTF.

This clone was picked up one time. This chain joins TRBV10-3 and TRBJ2-1; 13 positions agree with TRBD2. Germline-derived CDR1 and CDR2 are ENHRY and SYGVKD. This CDR3 spans 14 amino acids. V lost 6 bases and J lost 9; bases outside the gene matches: 5. The CDR3 DNA reads TGTGCCATCAGCACTAGCGGGGGGGCCGCTGAGCAGTTCTTC. Translation gives CAISTSGGAAEQFF.

CDR3 sequence: CASSSLDSNQPQHF. In DNA, the CDR3 is TGTGCCAGCAGTTCCTTGGATAGCAATCAGCCCCAGCATTTT. The V call is TRBV27, the J call TRBJ1-5; D is ambiguous. CDR1 and CDR2 (germline): MNHEY, SMNVEV (reference sequence). There are 14 residues in the CDR3. Trimming removed 4 bases from V and 0 bases from J, with 7 bases in between.

This clone counts as medium-sized. The gene calls are TRBV7-3 and TRBJ1-1, with D possibly matching TRBD1 (5 bases). Deletions cut 4 bases from V and 6 bases from J, with 12 bases between. Germline V gene data show CDR1 as SGHTA and CDR2 as FQGTGA. The CDR3 runs 13 residues. CDR3: CASSSQGGSEAFF. Written as DNA, the CDR3 is TGTGCCAGCAGCTCCCAGGGCGGGTCTGAAGCTTTCTTT.

The chain carries TRBV4-2 and TRBJ1-2; 8 bases map to TRBD1. CDR1 is LGHNA and CDR2 is YNFKEQ in the germline V gene. CDR3 length: 15 residues. The ends lost 4 bases at V and 3 bases at J; junction bases unmatched: 7. This CDR3 is CASSPTTGGDYGYTF. The CDR3 DNA sequence: TGTGCCAGCAGCCCGACCACAGGGGGTGACTATGGCTACACCTTC.

In its sample, this clone was seen a few times. This chain links TRBV18 with TRBJ1-1; unclear D gene. The CDR3 is 15 amino acids. V was clipped by 1 base and J by 1 base, with 10 bases between them. Germline V gene data show CDR1 as KGHSH and CDR2 as LQKENI. The CDR3 nucleotides read TGTGCCAGCTCACCACGGGCCGGGCCGAACACTGAAGCTTTCTTT. Its protein product is CASSPRAGPNTEAFF.